This TCR beta chain was sequenced for a study of tissue T cells after allogeneic stem cell transplantation. Notes on the study in general: TCR repertoires tracked anatomic similarity, regardless of disease or transplant status.

Trimming took 6 bases from V and 1 from J, leaving 15 bases between them. CDR1 is LGHDT, CDR2 YNNKEL, per germline (reference sequence). The CDR3 contains 15 residues. A remark on this clone: Its cognate antigen is unknown.

CDR3 sequences, V/J genes, frequencies and template counts came from survey-depth TCRbeta sequencing. Only in-frame clones appear in the TCRdb table, and some are missing; sequencing was by immunoSEQ multiplex PCR. Of about 12,000 clones listed, about 71% are singletons. This chain links TRBV3-1 (or the pseudogene TRBV3-2) with TRBJ1-1, with D perhaps TRBD1 (5 bases). The sequence was collected from a woman aged 18 to 55 with breast cancer. Sequenced material: tissue from the right colon, taken at autopsy. In DNA form, the CDR3 reads TGTGCCAGCAGTCGCGGCAGGGTAAGGAACACTGAAGCTTTCTTT. It codes for CASSRGRVRNTEAFF.